The subject of this entry is one T cell receptor beta chain. The target antigen is unknown. The data belong to a study of shared clonotypes between healthy human individuals. At the level of the study: A donor's plate count was three for CD4 naive and three for CD4 memory; CD8 naive had two and CD8 memory one. Study findings and constraints: Clonotype sharing among donors likely depends on sequencing depth.

The assay used deep level. Per the authors' pipeline: Without quality scores, immunoSEQ junctional reads could not be filtered like full-length reads. Sequencing used immunoSEQ multiplex PCR; TCRdb keeps in-frame clones, though not all of them. The V and J calls and the clone size are those of that table, but D and trimming were determined from the DNA. The repertoire includes about 2.3 million clones, 90% to 95% of them detected once, and 0.39% sits in the top ten. The CDR3 length is 14 residues. The germline V gene has CDR1 MNHEY and CDR2 SMNVEV (reference sequence). V was shortened by 7 bases and J by 0 bases, with 13 bases between the two germline ends.

Sequenced: naive CD4+ T cells from PBMCs. Noted subset: CD45RA+ positively selected. The source of this sequence is a man younger than 30 in good health. Some clones in this sample may be carry-over from other donors' samples. V is TRBV27 and J is TRBJ2-7, with D unclear. The CDR3, as DNA: TGTGCCAGCAAGCCCAGCCCGGTCTCCTACGAGCAGTACTTC. The encoded protein is CASKPSPVSYEQYF.